Shown below are 9 T cell receptor beta chains from a single sample sequenced in a study of blood T cell repertoires in COVID-19. Sequencing was performed with immunoSEQ multiplex PCR; in TCRdb, only in-frame clones are kept and a portion is missing. The sample contains fewer than 350,000 clones, roughly 89% of which appear only once. Source material: PBMCs or T cells enriched from blood (not recorded which). These receptors were collected from a woman between 35 and 50 years old who had recovered from COVID-19.

The V call is TRBV3-1 (or the pseudogene TRBV3-2), the J call TRBJ2-1; D gene uncertain. The CDR3 loop spans 16 amino acids. Between the trimmed V and J ends, which lost 2 bases and 0 bases, there was a span of 11 bases. The germline gives CDR1 LGHDT, CDR2 YNNKEL (reference sequence). Here the CDR3 DNA reads TGTGCCAGCAGCCAATCTCTACCACGCTCCTACAATGAGCAGTTCTTC. Protein sequence: CASSQSLPRSYNEQFF.

The V and J genes are TRBV28 and TRBJ2-2, with D maybe TRBD2 (5 bases). Germline CDR1 MDHEN, CDR2 SYDVKM. The CDR3 length is 15 residues. The V gene lost 4 bases and the J gene lost 6 bases, with 15 bases spanning the gap. In nucleotides, the CDR3 is TGTGCCAGCAGTTACCTCCTCGGGGATCCCGGGGAGCTGTTTTTT. This gives the protein CASSYLLGDPGELFF.

V is TRBV5-5 and J is TRBJ2-2, with D hard to call. V dropped 2 bases and J dropped 3 bases, with 5 bases sitting between them. The V gene's germline CDR1 is SGHKS and CDR2 YYEKEE (reference sequence). There are 13 residues in the CDR3. This chain's CDR3 is CASSFRDTGELFF. Written as DNA, the CDR3 is TGTGCCAGCAGCTTTCGTGACACCGGGGAGCTGTTTTTT.

The rearrangement joins TRBV7-2 to TRBJ2-3; TRBD1 might be the D (7 bases). This CDR3 region has 16 residues. Trimming stripped 6 bases from V and 5 bases from J, with 21 bases between. Germline V gives CDR1 SGHTA, CDR2 FQGNSA. CDR3 coding DNA: TGTGCCAGCAGTCAGGGGGGTGTTTTGCCCCAAGATACGCAGTATTTT. It specifies CASSQGGVLPQDTQYF.

CDR3 sequence: CASSPRDLLYNEQFF. CDR3 bases: TGTGCCAGCAGCCCCCGGGACTTGTTATACAATGAGCAGTTCTTC. The rearrangement uses TRBV7-2 and TRBJ2-1; D is possibly TRBD2 (6 bases). The CDR3 sequence is 15 residues long. Trimming took off 5 bases at V and 4 bases at J, with 15 bases between the two ends. Germline CDR1 is SGHTA and CDR2 is FQGNSA.

V is TRBV4-3 and J is TRBJ2-5, with 7 bases matching TRBD2. Trimming at V came to 0 bases and at J to 4 bases, leaving 8 bases not matched to a gene. Per germline, CDR1 LGHNA and CDR2 YSLEER. The CDR3 runs 16 residues. The CDR3 DNA sequence: TGCGCCAGCAGCCAAGATTTTGGGGGGAGGGGAGAGACCCAGTACTTC. This sequence encodes CASSQDFGGRGETQYF.

The chain is built from TRBV16 and TRBJ1-4, with a weak D call TRBD1 (5 bases). Germline-derived CDR1 and CDR2 are KGHSY and FQNENV. This CDR3 region has 17 residues. V shed 0 bases and J shed 8 bases, with 19 bases lying between them. CDR3 loop: CASSQSVGRQGHEKLFF. The CDR3 DNA follows: TGTGCCAGCAGCCAATCGGTGGGGCGTCAGGGTCACGAAAAACTGTTTTTT. Combining the CDR3 with reference TRBV16 and TRBJ1-4 gives the whole variable domain GEEVAQTPKHLVRGEGQKAKLYCAPIKGHSYVFWYQQVLKNEFKFLISFQNENVFDETGMPKERFSAKCLPNSPCSLEIQATKLEDSAVYFCASSQSVGRQGHEKLFFGSGTQLSVL.

The genes are TRBV5-4 and TRBJ1-1, with 7 nucleotides matching TRBD1. V trimming: 3 bases; J trimming: 0 bases; junction bases outside the gene matches: 8. Germline V gene data show CDR1 as SGHNT and CDR2 as YYREEE (reference sequence). The CDR3 is 16 amino acids. The CDR3: CASSSYRQGLNTEAFF. The CDR3 DNA is TGTGCCAGCAGCTCGTACCGACAGGGCTTGAACACTGAAGCTTTCTTT.

The V and J genes are TRBV5-1 and TRBJ2-7, with 10 bases fitting TRBD1. CDR3 length: 15 amino acids. Germline CDR1 is SGHRS and CDR2 is YFSETQ. Trimming cost V 1 base and J 4 bases; bases outside gene matches: 5. The CDR3 region is CASSLTGQGEYEQYF. The CDR3, as DNA: TGCGCCAGCAGCTTGACAGGACAGGGGGAGTACGAGCAGTACTTC.